This passage covers 30 T cell receptor beta chains from one sample sequenced in a study of control samples from healthy donors and cancer patients. The data were produced by immunoSEQ multiplex PCR, yet TCRdb's version contains in-frame clones alone and is incomplete. The data show fewer than 200,000 clones, roughly 93% seen once. The sample consisted of blood. The receptors shown here come from a woman aged 60-75 years in good health.

The V and J genes are TRBV19 and TRBJ2-3, with 9 bases matching TRBD1. This CDR3 has 12 residues. Germline V lookup: CDR1 LNHDA, CDR2 SQIVND (reference sequence). The J segment lost 14 bases and the V segment lost 4 bases, leaving 7 bases of the junction unmatched. The CDR3 coding sequence is TGTGCCAGTAGTACCCGACAGGGGGTTGGGTATTTT. Translation gives CASSTRQGVGYF. The whole variable domain, filled in from reference TRBV19 and TRBJ2-3, reads DGGITQSPKYLFRKEGQNVTLSCEQNLNHDAMYWYRQDPGQGLRLIYYSQIVNDFQKGDIAEGYSVSREKKESFPLTVTSAQKNPTAFYLCASSTRQGVGYFGPGTRLTVL.

The chain links TRBV3-1 (or the pseudogene TRBV3-2) to TRBJ1-3; D may be TRBD1 (5 bases). Germline lookup yields CDR1 LGHDT and CDR2 YNNKEL (reference sequence). The CDR3 consists of 12 residues. The V and J ends lost 0 bases and 11 bases respectively, with 8 bases between them. The CDR3 DNA reads TGTGCCAGCAGCCAAGAAGACAGCCCCATATATTTT. Amino acids: CASSQEDSPIYF.

The chain is built from TRBV9 and TRBJ1-5, with 10 bases lining up with TRBD1. Germline CDR1 reads SGDLS; CDR2 reads YYNGEE. The length of the CDR3 is 15 residues. Losses at the gene ends were 3 bases for V and 6 bases for J; bases not matched to a gene: 6. This CDR3 is CASSGGTGVSQPQHF. The CDR3 region has the DNA TGTGCCAGCAGCGGAGGGACAGGGGTGAGTCAGCCCCAGCATTTT. Complete variable domain (other parts from reference TRBV9 and TRBJ1-5): DSGVTQTPKHLITATGQRVTLRCSPRSGDLSVYWYQQSLDQGLQFLIQYYNGEERAKGNILERFSAQQFPDLHSELNLSSLELGDSALYFCASSGGTGVSQPQHFGDGTRLSIL.

The rearrangement joins TRBV3-1 (or the pseudogene TRBV3-2) to TRBJ2-3, with 8 bases fitting TRBD2. Germline-derived CDR1 and CDR2 are LGHDT and YNNKEL (reference sequence). J gave up 1 base and V 4 bases, and 4 bases lay outside the gene matches. The CDR3 has 15 residues. CDR3 region: CASSPRGGGTDTQYF. The CDR3 DNA sequence: TGTGCCAGCAGCCCCCGGGGGGGCGGCACAGATACGCAGTATTTT.

The chain recombines TRBV6-5 with TRBJ1-3; D not certain. Germline CDR1 reads MNHEY; CDR2 reads SVGAGI. V was cut by 4 bases and J by 4 bases, with 2 bases left in between. The CDR3 consists of 11 residues. CDR3 protein: CASSLGNTIYF. The CDR3 nucleotides are TGTGCCAGCAGTTTAGGAAACACCATATATTTT.

The chain links TRBV5-1 to TRBJ2-6; D call uncertain. V dropped 3 bases and J dropped 4 bases, with 11 bases sitting between them. The CDR3 sequence is 15 residues long. The V gene's germline CDR1 is SGHRS and CDR2 YFSETQ. The CDR3 here is CASSSFNSGANVLTF. The CDR3 DNA sequence: TGCGCCAGCAGCTCATTCAACTCAGGGGCCAACGTCCTGACTTTC.

The rearrangement uses TRBV6-5 and TRBJ1-1; D is unresolved. The CDR3 extends over 13 amino acids. V was cut by 8 bases and J by 3 bases, with 13 bases left in between. The germline V gene has CDR1 MNHEY and CDR2 SVGAGI. This chain's CDR3 is CASVTPGDTEAFF. CDR3 sequence (DNA): TGTGCCAGCGTAACACCCGGGGACACTGAAGCTTTCTTT.

The chain links TRBV5-1 to TRBJ2-2; 9 bases line up with TRBD1. J gave up 3 bases and V 4 bases, and 7 bases lay outside the gene matches. CDR3 size: 16 residues. The V gene's germline CDR1 is SGHRS and CDR2 YFSETQ. The CDR3 spells CASSLQGAPDTGELFF. The CDR3 coding sequence is TGCGCCAGCAGCCTACAGGGGGCCCCCGACACCGGGGAGCTGTTTTTT.

This chain joins TRBV6-5 and TRBJ1-1; the D is unclear. Between the trimmed V and J ends, which lost 0 bases and 5 bases, there was a span of 13 bases. CDR1 and CDR2 from the germline V gene are MNHEY and SVGAGI. The CDR3 is 15 amino acids. Written as DNA, the CDR3 is TGTGCCAGCAGTTACTCTCCGGCACGGGGAACTGAAGCTTTCTTT. As protein: CASSYSPARGTEAFF.

The chain recombines TRBV6-2 or TRBV6-3 with TRBJ1-2; D not resolved. V lost 4 bases to trimming and J lost 3 bases, with 6 bases between them. The CDR3 extends over 12 amino acids. In germline, CDR1 is MNHEY, CDR2 SVGEGT. This CDR3 is CASSFSYYGYTF. As DNA, the CDR3 is TGTGCCAGCAGTTTCAGCTACTATGGCTACACCTTC.

The genes are TRBV19 and TRBJ1-1, with 8 bases fitting TRBD1. CDR1 is LNHDA, CDR2 SQIVND, per germline (reference sequence). There are 15 residues in the CDR3. V trimming: 7 bases; J trimming: 4 bases; junction bases outside the gene matches: 11. The CDR3: CASKGSRQGTTEAFF. The CDR3 region has the DNA TGTGCCAGTAAGGGGAGTCGACAGGGGACCACTGAAGCTTTCTTT. Looking up the rest from reference TRBV19 and TRBJ1-1 gives the full variable domain: DGGITQSPKYLFRKEGQNVTLSCEQNLNHDAMYWYRQDPGQGLRLIYYSQIVNDFQKGDIAEGYSVSREKKESFPLTVTSAQKNPTAFYLCASKGSRQGTTEAFFGQGTRLTVV.

The J gene is TRBJ1-4, the V gene TRBV5-1, with D possibly matching TRBD1 (6 bases). This CDR3 has 16 amino acids. V lost 4 bases and J lost 2, with 15 bases in between. The V gene's germline CDR1 is SGHRS and CDR2 YFSETQ. CDR3 residues: CASSEGGRGTNEKLFF. Here the CDR3 DNA reads TGCGCCAGCAGCGAGGGTGGCAGGGGCACTAATGAAAAACTGTTTTTT.

This rearrangement joins TRBV12-5 to TRBJ1-1, with D possibly matching TRBD1 (5 bases). The CDR3 has 16 amino acids. V gave up 1 base and J gave up 1 base, with 13 bases separating them. Looked up from germline, CDR1 is LGHNT and CDR2 is FRNRAP. CDR3 amino acids: CASGLDGEGRNTEAFF. Here the CDR3 DNA reads TGTGCTAGTGGTTTGGACGGGGAGGGACGGAACACTGAAGCTTTCTTT.

The chain combines TRBV10-3 with TRBJ1-2; D is ambiguous. The V and J ends lost 0 bases and 3 bases respectively, with 14 bases between them. The germline V gene has CDR1 ENHRY and CDR2 SYGVKD. The CDR3 runs to 16 residues. This CDR3 is CAISESSARAYYGYTF. The CDR3 nucleotides are TGTGCCATCAGTGAGTCGTCGGCAAGAGCCTACTATGGCTACACCTTC.

The chain combines TRBV30 with TRBJ2-5, with D unclear. V lost 0 bases and J lost 1, with 12 bases in between. Germline V lookup: CDR1 GTSNPN, CDR2 SVGIG (reference sequence). The CDR3 extends over 15 amino acids. Written as DNA, the CDR3 is TGTGCCTGGAGTGTACGGAATAGGGCCCAAGAGACCCAGTACTTC. This sequence encodes CAWSVRNRAQETQYF.

The chain employs TRBV5-1 and TRBJ2-6; no reliable D call. CDR1 SGHRS and CDR2 YFSETQ come from the germline V gene. The CDR3 loop spans 15 amino acids. The V gene lost 7 bases and the J gene lost 4 bases, with 15 bases spanning the gap. The DNA of the CDR3 is TGCGCCAGCTCCTTCGACCTTTCAGGGGCCAACGTCCTGACTTTC. Residues: CASSFDLSGANVLTF.

This sequence joins TRBV19 and TRBJ1-1, with D possibly TRBD1 on 6 matching bases. CDR3 length: 14 amino acids. Trimming cost V 5 bases and J 4 bases, with 14 bases left between them. CDR1 and CDR2 from the germline V gene are LNHDA and SQIVND (reference sequence). The CDR3, as DNA: TGTGCCAGTAGTTTCCCGGGGGCGGGCACTGAAGCTTTCTTT. Protein: CASSFPGAGTEAFF.

The chain links TRBV6-5 to TRBJ2-2, with D perhaps assigned TRBD1 or TRBD2 (6 bases each). The V and J ends lost 6 bases and 4 bases respectively, with 15 bases between them. The CDR3 runs to 15 residues. CDR1 and CDR2 (germline): MNHEY, SVGAGI. CDR3 coding DNA: TGTGCCAGCAGAGAGTTGGGGGGCGGCACCGGGGAGCTGTTTTTT. The encoded protein is CASRELGGGTGELFF.

The chain carries TRBV9 and TRBJ2-3, with 11 nucleotides matching TRBD2. CDR1 is SGDLS and CDR2 is YYNGEE in the germline V gene. The CDR3 length is 18 residues. V was clipped by 4 bases and J by 2 bases; unmatched bases: 12. DNA of the CDR3: TGTGCCAGCAGCCCGACTTTAATAGCGGGGGGGATCACAGATACGCAGTATTTT. Amino acid sequence: CASSPTLIAGGITDTQYF.

V gene TRBV5-5 combines with J gene TRBJ1-5; no firm D call. The CDR3 has 15 residues. The V end lost 1 base, the J end lost 1 base, and 9 bases lay between the germline ends. Germline CDR1 reads SGHKS; CDR2 reads YYEKEE (reference sequence). The CDR3 DNA follows: TGTGCCAGCAGCTTGTGGGCAGCCAGCAATCAGCCCCAGCATTTT. Residues: CASSLWAASNQPQHF.

This clone was recorded once. The rearrangement uses TRBV6-2 or TRBV6-3 and TRBJ1-4; TRBD1 is a possible D gene (6 bases). The ends were cut back, 6 bases at V and 7 bases at J, with 18 bases in the middle. CDR1 and CDR2 from the germline V gene are MNHEY and SVGEGT. This CDR3 region has 15 residues. In DNA, the CDR3 is TGTGCCAGCAGCTCCCGGGTCCAAGGGGGTGAAAAACTGTTTTTT. Its translation is CASSSRVQGGEKLFF.

The J gene is TRBJ2-7, the V gene TRBV12-3 or TRBV12-4; D is possibly TRBD1 (7 bases). The CDR3 is 13 amino acids. Trimming took 1 base from V and 6 from J, leaving 10 bases between them. The DNA for the CDR3 is TGTGCCAGCAGTTTAGGGCAGGGGGGCGAGCAGTACTTC. It specifies CASSLGQGGEQYF.

V usage is TRBV5-4 and J usage is TRBJ1-2; D gene unclear. V was cut by 2 bases and J by 2 bases, with 13 bases left in between. The CDR3 has 15 residues. Germline V gene lookup returns CDR1 SGHNT and CDR2 YYREEE (reference sequence). The chain's CDR3 is CASSFPGRGNYGYTF. The CDR3 DNA reads as TGTGCCAGCAGCTTCCCAGGACGGGGAAACTATGGCTACACCTTC.

The chain has TRBV5-4 and TRBJ2-3, with D perhaps TRBD2 (6 bases). This CDR3 is built from 18 residues. V was trimmed by 0 bases and J by 0 bases, leaving 17 bases between them. CDR1 and CDR2 from the germline V gene are SGHNT and YYREEE (reference sequence). The CDR3 region is CASSLVGFGGTSTDTQYF. In nucleotides, the CDR3 is TGTGCCAGCAGCTTGGTAGGTTTCGGCGGGACTAGCACAGATACGCAGTATTTT.

This chain connects TRBV21-1 to TRBJ2-5; the D call TRBD2 from the table was never checked on the DNA. TRBV21-1 is a pseudogene. The CDR3 length is 16 residues. The CDR3 sequence is CASSKYRGFYQETQYF. The CDR3, as DNA: TGTGCCAGCAGCAAATACCGGGGGTTCTACCAAGAGACCCAGTACTTC.

The chain employs TRBV4-3 and TRBJ2-7, with D unclear. Trimming removed 0 bases at V and 2 bases at J, with 8 bases between. This CDR3 contains 14 residues. CDR1 is LGHNA and CDR2 is YSLEER in the germline V gene. CDR3 sequence reads: CASSQDNGAYEQYF. The CDR3 DNA reads TGCGCCAGCAGCCAAGATAACGGAGCCTACGAGCAGTACTTC.

The chain couples TRBV21-1 to TRBJ1-4; TRBD1 is the table's D call, not checked against the DNA. TRBV21-1 corresponds to a pseudogene. The CDR3 runs 18 residues. CDR3 protein: CASSARQGPGTTNEKLFF. The CDR3 DNA reads as TGTGCCAGCAGCGCACGACAGGGACCAGGGACAACTAATGAAAAACTGTTTTTT.

This chain's CDR3 is CASSYPITGGGQPQHF. The CDR3 DNA follows: TGTGCCAGCAGTTACCCAATCACAGGGGGCGGTCAGCCCCAGCATTTT. The V and J genes are TRBV6-6 and TRBJ1-5; 9 bases line up with TRBD1. V shed 2 bases, J shed 6 bases, and the junction held 8 bases outside the gene matches. CDR1 is MNHNY, CDR2 SVGAGI, per germline (reference sequence). There are 16 residues in the CDR3.

V usage is TRBV3-1 (or the pseudogene TRBV3-2) and J usage is TRBJ2-2; possibly TRBD1 for D (6 bases). Germline loops: CDR1 LGHDT, CDR2 YNNKEL (reference sequence). The CDR3 extends over 15 amino acids. V was clipped by 4 bases and J by 4 bases, with 13 bases between them. The CDR3 DNA is TGTGCCAGCAGCCCTAGAGGGGGAATCACCGGGGAGCTGTTTTTT. The encoded protein is CASSPRGGITGELFF.

The chain combines TRBV27 with TRBJ2-7, with 10 bases lining up with TRBD1. This CDR3 spans 16 amino acids. Germline trimming cut 6 bases from V and 5 bases from J; bases unmatched to any gene: 13. Germline values: CDR1 MNHEY, CDR2 SMNVEV (reference sequence). CDR3 nucleotide sequence: TGTGCCAGCAGACCCCCCGGGACAGGGGTAAAAGACGAGCAGTACTTC. This codes for CASRPPGTGVKDEQYF.